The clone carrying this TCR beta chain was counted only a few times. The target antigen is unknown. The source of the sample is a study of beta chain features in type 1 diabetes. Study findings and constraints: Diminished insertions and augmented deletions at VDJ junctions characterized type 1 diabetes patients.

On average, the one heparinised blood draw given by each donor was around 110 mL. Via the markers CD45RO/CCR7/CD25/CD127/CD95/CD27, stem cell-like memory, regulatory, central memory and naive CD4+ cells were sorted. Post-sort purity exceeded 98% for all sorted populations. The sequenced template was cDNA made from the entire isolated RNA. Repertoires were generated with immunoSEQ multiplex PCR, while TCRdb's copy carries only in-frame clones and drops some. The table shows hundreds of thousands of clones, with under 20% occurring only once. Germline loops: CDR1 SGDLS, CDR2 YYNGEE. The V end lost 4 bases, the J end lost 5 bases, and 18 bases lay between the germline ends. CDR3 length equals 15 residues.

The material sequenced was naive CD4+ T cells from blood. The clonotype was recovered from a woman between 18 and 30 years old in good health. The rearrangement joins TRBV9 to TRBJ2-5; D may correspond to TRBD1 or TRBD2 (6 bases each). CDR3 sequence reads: CASSLREGGRETQYF. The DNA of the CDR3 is TGTGCCAGCAGCCTACGAGAGGGGGGACGGGAGACCCAGTACTTC.